The 3 T cell receptor beta chains presented below share a single source sample, sequenced in a study of CD8 T cells in Susac syndrome. RNA in amounts of roughly 0.5 to 1 ug was reverse transcribed with random hexamers. MiXCR was run by TCRdb on the immunoSEQ multiplex PCR reads, yielding one entry per CDR3 protein. Among some 130,000 distinct CDR3 sequences, around nine tenths were seen once, and the ten largest hold over 0.2%. Sequenced: CD8+ T cells from PBMCs. All receptors derive from a human donor with multiple sclerosis.

This chain uses TRBV27 with TRBJ1-2; D uncertain. V lost 6 bases and J 7 bases, leaving 21 bases between the germline ends. The CDR3 spans 15 residues. The V gene's germline CDR1 is MNHEY and CDR2 SMNVEV (reference sequence). CDR3: CASSQMMGGSSGYTF. CDR3 sequence (DNA): TGTGCCAGCAGCCAGATGATGGGTGGATCGTCTGGCTACACCTTC.

The V and J genes are TRBV21-1 and TRBJ1-1; the table gives TRBD1 as D, unverified against the DNA. TRBV21-1 has pseudogene status. The CDR3 sequence is 12 residues long. CDR3 sequence: CASNYRGQRAFF. In DNA, the CDR3 is TGTGCCAGCAACTACAGGGGGCAGCGAGCTTTCTTT.

The J gene is TRBJ2-7, the V gene TRBV6-5, with 7 bases that match TRBD1. Unmatched junction bases numbered 2, after V lost 0 bases and J lost 3 bases. The CDR3 has 14 residues. Germline V gives CDR1 MNHEY, CDR2 SVGAGI. CDR3 loop: CASSYSGQHYEQYF. The CDR3 coding sequence is TGTGCCAGCAGTTACTCGGGACAGCACTACGAGCAGTACTTC.